This record concerns one TCR beta chain sequence. Profiled with immunoSEQ multiplex PCR; TCRdb holds only in-frame clones, not every one. Of roughly 140,000 clones listed, 80% to 85% are singletons. J lost 5 bases, V lost 6 bases, and 8 bases had no gene match. The germline V gene encodes CDR1 MNHNY and CDR2 SVGAGI (reference sequence). The CDR3 extends over 14 amino acids. This sample is part of a study of blood T cell repertoires in COVID-19. About the study: From the United States, Italy and Spain came samples of acute and convalescent COVID-19. PBMCs, B-cell-depleted T cells, or T cells were the source of the cDNA or gDNA that made up the material.

This TCR derives from a human donor in a cohort sampled during active COVID-19. This rearrangement joins TRBV6-6 to TRBJ2-7; 9 bases align to TRBD1. Sample: peripheral blood. The CDR3 region is CASRDGDRANEQYF. Written as DNA, the CDR3 is TGTGCCAGCAGGGACGGGGACAGGGCCAACGAGCAGTACTTC.